Below, 24 T cell receptor beta chains from the same sample are listed, as sequenced in a study of cytomegalovirus exposure and HLA in healthy donors. The method was immunoSEQ multiplex PCR; TCRdb's version includes in-frame clones alone and lacks a portion of them. The sample shows some 69,000 clones, more than 95% of them seen only once. Source material: PBMCs. The receptors were sampled from a man aged 18 to 29 in good health and CMV-seronegative.

The chain links TRBV19 to TRBJ1-5; the D gene is possibly TRBD1 (6 bases). V was trimmed by 6 bases and J by 3 bases, leaving 9 bases between them. Germline loops: CDR1 LNHDA, CDR2 SQIVND (reference sequence). The CDR3 sequence is 13 residues long. CDR3 nucleotide sequence: TGTGCCAGTAGCGGACAGTTCAATCAGCCCCAGCATTTT. Translating it yields CASSGQFNQPQHF.

This chain connects TRBV29-1 to TRBJ2-1, with a possible D match to TRBD2 (6 bases). V lost 6 bases and J lost 12, with 21 bases in between. Germline CDR1 SQVTM, CDR2 ANQGSEA. The CDR3 length is 13 residues. In DNA, the CDR3 is TGCAGCGTCCAGGACCTCCCTCCGGGGGTGCAGTTCTTC. Protein sequence: CSVQDLPPGVQFF.

This rearrangement joins TRBV19 to TRBJ2-4; a possible D gene is TRBD1 (6 bases). Germline V gives CDR1 LNHDA, CDR2 SQIVND (reference sequence). V lost 1 base to trimming and J lost 0 bases, with 13 bases between them. There are 17 residues in the CDR3. The CDR3 reads CASSIAGQGLAKNIQYF. In nucleotides, the CDR3 is TGTGCCAGTAGTATAGCGGGGCAGGGGTTAGCCAAAAACATTCAGTACTTC. Full variable domain (outside the CDR3, taken from reference TRBV19 and TRBJ2-4): DGGITQSPKYLFRKEGQNVTLSCEQNLNHDAMYWYRQDPGQGLRLIYYSQIVNDFQKGDIAEGYSVSREKKESFPLTVTSAQKNPTAFYLCASSIAGQGLAKNIQYFGAGTRLSVL.

The rearrangement joins TRBV7-3 to TRBJ2-5; 9 bases are a match to TRBD1. The CDR3 has 15 amino acids. With V trimmed by 3 bases and J by 2 bases, 4 bases remained unmatched. Per the germline V gene, CDR1 is SGHTA and CDR2 is FQGTGA. CDR3 in amino acids: CASSLGTGTQETQYF. CDR3 nucleotide sequence: TGTGCCAGCAGCTTGGGGACAGGGACTCAAGAGACCCAGTACTTC.

This clone is a singleton in its sample. The CDR3 reads CASSFGQEETQYF. The CDR3 DNA reads as TGTGCCAGCAGTTTTGGACAGGAAGAGACCCAGTACTTC. The J gene is TRBJ2-5, the V gene TRBV28, with 7 positions matching TRBD1. This CDR3 is 13 amino acids long. With V trimmed by 3 bases and J by 3 bases, 1 base remained unmatched. CDR1 and CDR2 from the germline V gene are MDHEN and SYDVKM.

This clone was detected once. This rearrangement joins TRBV15 to TRBJ2-4; 7 nucleotides align to TRBD2. CDR3 length equals 16 residues. Germline CDR1 reads LNHNV; CDR2 reads YYDKDF (reference sequence). With V trimmed by 1 base and J by 4 bases, 7 bases remained unmatched. For the CDR3, the DNA is TGTGCCACCAGCAGAGCGCCTAGCGGACCTAAAAACATTCAGTACTTC. As protein: CATSRAPSGPKNIQYF.

CDR3 nucleotides: TGTGCCAGCGGGGGCCTCCAAGAGACCCAGTACTTC. This sequence encodes CASGGLQETQYF. V and J are TRBV28 and TRBJ2-5; possibly TRBD1 for D (6 bases). V gave up 8 bases and J gave up 1 base, with 8 bases separating them. Germline V gene data show CDR1 as MDHEN and CDR2 as SYDVKM. This CDR3 is built from 12 residues. Full variable domain (outside the CDR3, taken from reference TRBV28 and TRBJ2-5): DVKVTQSSRYLVKRTGEKVFLECVQDMDHENMFWYRQDPGLGLRLIYFSYDVKMKEKGDIPEGYSVSREKKERFSLILESASTNQTSMYLCASGGLQETQYFGPGTRLLVL.

The chain combines TRBV30 with TRBJ2-3, with D perhaps matching TRBD1 (5 bases). There are 15 residues in the CDR3. The germline V gene encodes CDR1 GTSNPN and CDR2 SVGIG (reference sequence). V was clipped by 0 bases and J by 0 bases, with 10 bases between them. Written as DNA, the CDR3 is TGTGCCTGGAGTGTCTCTGGGGCCAGCACAGATACGCAGTATTTT. It encodes CAWSVSGASTDTQYF.

The chain links TRBV19 to TRBJ2-1; D remains ambiguous. Trimming shortened V by 0 bases and J by 2 bases, and 8 bases separated the two germline ends. From germline, CDR1 is LNHDA and CDR2 SQIVND (reference sequence). The CDR3 runs 15 residues. The CDR3 protein is CASSIDRGAYNEQFF. CDR3 DNA: TGTGCCAGTAGTATAGATCGCGGCGCCTACAATGAGCAGTTCTTC.

The V and J genes are TRBV11-2 and TRBJ2-7; maybe TRBD2 (5 bases). The germline V gene has CDR1 SGHAT and CDR2 FQNNGV. Trimming pared 6 bases from V and 0 bases from J, leaving 15 bases between. The length of the CDR3 is 15 residues. The CDR3 region has the DNA TGTGCCAGCAGTTTAACAGAAGAGGGCTCCTACGAGCAGTACTTC. Encoded protein: CASSLTEEGSYEQYF.

The chain has TRBV5-4 and TRBJ1-1; D remains unclear. V lost 9 bases, J lost 1 base, and 10 bases lay in between. CDR3 length: 12 residues. Looked up from germline, CDR1 is SGHNT and CDR2 is YYREEE (reference sequence). The CDR3 bases are TGTGCCATCAAAGTCGGGAACACTGAAGCTTTCTTT. Its translation: CAIKVGNTEAFF.

The chain has TRBV6-5 and TRBJ1-5; the match to TRBD1 covers 8 bases. The V segment lost 6 bases and the J segment 7 bases; nucleotides outside the gene matches: 8. Germline values: CDR1 MNHEY, CDR2 SVGAGI. There are 14 residues in the CDR3. The CDR3 loop is CASRKPGGIQPQHF. The CDR3 DNA follows: TGTGCCAGCAGGAAACCAGGGGGCATACAGCCCCAGCATTTT.

Concerning this clone itself: The same CDR3 arises from other DNA sequences in this sample as well. The rearrangement joins TRBV10-1 to TRBJ1-1; tentative D call: TRBD1 (6 bases). This CDR3 comprises 14 residues. The germline gives CDR1 WNHNN, CDR2 SYGVQD (reference sequence). The CDR3 region has the DNA TGCGTCTTTCACCCATCGGGGGGCCGGGGTGAAGCTTTCTTT. Protein sequence: CVFHPSGGRGEAFF.

The chain is built from TRBV5-4 and TRBJ1-1, with a possible D match to TRBD1 (6 bases). The CDR3 consists of 11 residues. The germline V gene has CDR1 SGHNT and CDR2 YYREEE (reference sequence). The V end lost 2 bases, the J end lost 10 bases, and 9 bases lay between the germline ends. The CDR3 here is CASSLGGAAFF. The CDR3 DNA reads TGTGCCAGCAGCTTAGGGGGGGCAGCTTTCTTT.

This chain uses TRBV7-8 with TRBJ1-1, with D unresolved. The CDR3 length is 13 residues. Per the germline V gene, CDR1 is SGHVS and CDR2 is FQNEAQ. Trimming removed 1 base from V and 2 bases from J, with 5 bases in between. The CDR3 spells CASSLGANTEAFF. Written as DNA, the CDR3 is TGTGCCAGCAGCTTAGGGGCAAACACTGAAGCTTTCTTT.

This chain uses TRBV19 with TRBJ1-5; 10 positions match TRBD1. Trimming at V came to 4 bases and at J to 5 bases, leaving 5 bases not matched to a gene. This CDR3 is 15 amino acids long. Looked up from germline, CDR1 is LNHDA and CDR2 is SQIVND (reference sequence). CDR3 in amino acids: CASSTSGTGDQPQHF. CDR3 bases: TGTGCCAGTAGTACCTCCGGGACAGGGGATCAGCCCCAGCATTTT.

The V call is TRBV6-1, the J call TRBJ2-7, with D tentatively TRBD1 (5 bases). The ends were cut back, 7 bases at V and 2 bases at J, with 12 bases in the middle. Germline assignment: CDR1 MNHNS and CDR2 SASEGT. CDR3 length: 13 amino acids. CDR3 sequence: CASKEGVTYEQYF. In DNA form, the CDR3 reads TGTGCCAGCAAGGAAGGGGTCACCTACGAGCAGTACTTC.

J is TRBJ1-2 and V is TRBV30; possibly TRBD1 for D (5 bases). This CDR3 has 13 amino acids. Germline V gives CDR1 GTSNPN, CDR2 SVGIG (reference sequence). The germline V and J ends were trimmed by 3 bases and 4 bases, with 12 bases remaining between them. DNA for the CDR3: TGTGCCTGGAGCGCGGGGGTTCCCTATGGCTACACCTTC. It encodes CAWSAGVPYGYTF.

The V and J genes are TRBV2 and TRBJ2-2; 9 bases fit TRBD1. Trimming cost V 7 bases and J 3 bases; bases outside gene matches: 12. Germline-derived CDR1 and CDR2 are SNHLY and FYNNEI. CDR3 length equals 17 residues. The CDR3 DNA reads TGTGCCAGCACTACCCATGCCGGGACAGGGTACACCGGGGAGCTGTTTTTT. This sequence encodes CASTTHAGTGYTGELFF.

The CDR3 sequence: CASSLDYSGGTYEQYF. In DNA, the CDR3 is TGTGCCAGCAGCCTAGATTATAGCGGGGGCACCTACGAGCAGTACTTC. J is TRBJ2-7 and V is TRBV5-4, with TRBD2 identical over 9 bases. The CDR3 extends over 16 amino acids. Per germline, CDR1 SGHNT and CDR2 YYREEE (reference sequence). V lost 4 bases and J lost 2; bases outside the gene matches: 10.

The J gene is TRBJ1-4, the V gene TRBV2; D gene ambiguous. V was shortened by 2 bases and J by 5 bases, with 9 bases between the two germline ends. This CDR3 is built from 14 residues. Germline CDR1 SNHLY, CDR2 FYNNEI. CDR3 amino acids: CASSELQLNEKLFF. CDR3 nucleotide sequence: TGTGCCAGCAGTGAACTACAGCTGAATGAAAAACTGTTTTTT.

The V and J genes are TRBV7-8 and TRBJ2-5; tentatively, D is TRBD2 (6 bases). V lost 5 bases to trimming and J lost 1 base, with 17 bases between them. Germline V lookup: CDR1 SGHVS, CDR2 FQNEAQ. This CDR3 spans 16 amino acids. CDR3 DNA sequence: TGTGCCAGCAGCCCGCCCGGTTCGGGGGTCCAAGAGACCCAGTACTTC. Protein product: CASSPPGSGVQETQYF. Looking up the rest from reference TRBV7-8 and TRBJ2-5 gives the full variable domain: GAGVSQSPRYKVAKRGQDVALRCDPISGHVSLFWYQQALGQGPEFLTYFQNEAQLDKSGLPSDRFFAERPEGSVSTLKIQRTQQEDSAVYLCASSPPGSGVQETQYFGPGTRLLVL.

V usage is TRBV5-1 and J usage is TRBJ1-3; D call uncertain. The CDR3 length is 15 residues. Germline CDR1 reads SGHRS; CDR2 reads YFSETQ. V was shortened by 0 bases and J by 0 bases, with 7 bases between the two germline ends. CDR3 residues: CASSLGASSGNTIYF. The CDR3 DNA sequence: TGCGCCAGCAGCTTGGGGGCGAGCTCTGGAAACACCATATATTTT. Full variable domain (outside the CDR3, taken from reference TRBV5-1 and TRBJ1-3): KAGVTQTPRYLIKTRGQQVTLSCSPISGHRSVSWYQQTPGQGLQFLFEYFSETQRNKGNFPGRFSGRQFSNSRSEMNVSTLELGDSALYLCASSLGASSGNTIYFGEGSWLTVV.

The chain is built from TRBV6-5 and TRBJ1-1; D gene unclear. The CDR3 is 14 amino acids. With 5 bases removed from V and 4 bases from J, the gap between germline ends came to 14 bases. Germline V gene data show CDR1 as MNHEY and CDR2 as SVGAGI. The CDR3 DNA sequence: TGTGCCAGCAGTACACGGGTCGGAGTCACTGAAGCTTTCTTT. Translating gives CASSTRVGVTEAFF.